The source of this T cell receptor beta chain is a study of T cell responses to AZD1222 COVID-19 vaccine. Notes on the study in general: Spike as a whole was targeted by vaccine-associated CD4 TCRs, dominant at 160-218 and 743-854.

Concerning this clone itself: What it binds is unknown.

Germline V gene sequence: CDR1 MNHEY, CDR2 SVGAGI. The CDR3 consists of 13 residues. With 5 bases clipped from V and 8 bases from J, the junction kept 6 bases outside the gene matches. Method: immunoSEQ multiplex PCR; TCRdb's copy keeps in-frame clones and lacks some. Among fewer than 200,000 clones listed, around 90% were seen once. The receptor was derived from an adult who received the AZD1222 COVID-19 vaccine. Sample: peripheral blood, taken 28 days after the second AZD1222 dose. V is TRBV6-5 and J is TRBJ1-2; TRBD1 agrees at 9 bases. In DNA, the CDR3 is TGTGCCAGCAGTCCAGACAGGGGGAGCGGCTACACCTTC. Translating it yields CASSPDRGSGYTF.